A selection of T cell receptor beta chains follows, all from one sample in a study of regulatory T cells in long-lasting Graves disease. TCRdb passed the multiplex PCR reads through MiXCR, listing each CDR3 protein once. The data hold roughly 500,000 distinct CDR3 sequences, with less than 15% observed a single time. These same data were also listed under a study on T cells in Graves' hyperthyroidism and ophthalmopathy.

The source was peripheral blood mononuclear cells (PBMCs), collected at new diagnosis, from a patient treated with antithyroid drugs. The receptors originated from a man aged 25-45 years with Graves disease. The CDR3 runs from the conserved cysteine through the conserved F or W. The D gene is left open where the match is weak. Rows give clone size only sometimes, using once, few, many, or a class for an expanded clone.

J gene: TRBJ1-2; clone size: many; D gene: TRBD1; V gene: TRBV12-3/TRBV12-4; CDR3 protein: CASTQDRVYGYTF; CDR3 DNA: TGTGCCAGCACCCAGGACAGGGTCTATGGCTACACCTTC
J gene: TRBJ2-5; clone size: many; D gene: .; V gene: TRBV7-7; CDR3 protein: CASSRKGETQYF; CDR3 DNA: TGTGCCAGCAGTAGGAAAGGGGAGACCCAGTACTTC
J gene: TRBJ2-1; clone size: few; D gene: .; V gene: TRBV5-4; CDR3 protein: CASRFGLSYNEQFF; CDR3 DNA: TGTGCCAGCCGCTTTGGGCTATCCTACAATGAGCAGTTCTTC
J gene: TRBJ2-1; clone size: many; D gene: .; V gene: TRBV12-5; CDR3 protein: CASGEDEQFF; CDR3 DNA: TGTGCTAGTGGAGAAGATGAGCAGTTCTTC
J gene: TRBJ2-3; clone size: few; D gene: .; V gene: TRBV29-1; CDR3 protein: CSGGQGHTDTQYF; CDR3 DNA: TGCAGCGGGGGGCAGGGGCATACAGATACGCAGTATTTT
J gene: TRBJ2-2; clone size: .; D gene: TRBD2; V gene: TRBV30; CDR3 protein: CAWTGTSGRSWNTGELFF; CDR3 DNA: TGTGCCTGGACTGGGACTAGCGGGAGGTCTTGGAACACCGGGGAGCTGTTTTTT
J gene: TRBJ2-1; clone size: many; D gene: .; V gene: TRBV27; CDR3 protein: CASSFRGPGGNEQFF; CDR3 DNA: TGTGCCAGCAGTTTTAGAGGCCCTGGGGGGAATGAGCAGTTCTTC
J gene: TRBJ1-2; clone size: few; D gene: TRBD1; V gene: TRBV2; CDR3 protein: CASRETGDGYTF; CDR3 DNA: TGTGCCAGCAGAGAGACAGGGGATGGCTACACCTTC
J gene: TRBJ1-1; clone size: many; D gene: .; V gene: TRBV6-5; CDR3 protein: CASSLGHKEADTEAFF; CDR3 DNA: TGTGCCAGCAGTTTAGGGCACAAGGAAGCGGACACTGAAGCTTTCTTT
J gene: TRBJ2-5; clone size: once; D gene: TRBD2; V gene: TRBV20-1; CDR3 protein: CSARGPREGTHWF; CDR3 DNA: TGCAGTGCTAGAGGCCCTCGGGAGGGGACCCACTGGTTC
J gene: TRBJ2-3; clone size: .; D gene: TRBD2; V gene: TRBV4-2; CDR3 protein: CASSHGLAGDTDTQYF; CDR3 DNA: TGTGCCAGCAGCCATGGACTAGCGGGGGACACAGATACGCAGTATTTT
J gene: TRBJ2-7; clone size: many; D gene: TRBD2; V gene: TRBV7-2; CDR3 protein: CASSPAGSYEQYF; CDR3 DNA: TGTGCCAGCAGCCCAGCGGGAAGTTACGAGCAGTACTTC
J gene: TRBJ2-7; clone size: many; D gene: .; V gene: TRBV12-3/TRBV12-4; CDR3 protein: CASSNQSFSYEQYF; CDR3 DNA: TGTGCCAGCAGTAACCAGAGTTTCTCCTACGAGCAGTACTTC
J gene: TRBJ1-4; clone size: .; D gene: TRBD1; V gene: TRBV7-2; CDR3 protein: CASSSMGQGSEKLFF; CDR3 DNA: TGTGCCAGCAGCTCCATGGGACAGGGAAGTGAAAAACTGTTTTTT
J gene: TRBJ2-3; clone size: .; D gene: .; V gene: TRBV24-1; CDR3 protein: CATSDPIGASTDMQYF; CDR3 DNA: TGTGCCACCAGTGACCCCATCGGAGCTAGCACAGATATGCAGTATTTT
J gene: TRBJ2-7; clone size: many; D gene: .; V gene: TRBV6-5; CDR3 protein: CASSYSNRLEQYF; CDR3 DNA: TGTGCCAGCAGTTACTCGAATAGGCTCGAGCAGTACTTC
J gene: TRBJ2-7; clone size: .; D gene: .; V gene: TRBV7-9; CDR3 protein: CASRRGGSYEQYF; CDR3 DNA: TGTGCCAGCAGGAGAGGGGGATCCTACGAGCAGTACTTC
J gene: TRBJ2-7; clone size: many; D gene: TRBD1; V gene: TRBV2; CDR3 protein: CASLQGAREQYF; CDR3 DNA: TGTGCCAGCTTACAGGGGGCGCGTGAGCAGTACTTC
J gene: TRBJ1-5; clone size: many; D gene: .; V gene: TRBV6-1; CDR3 protein: CASSEAAYGIYSNQPQHF; CDR3 DNA: TGTGCCAGCAGTGAAGCAGCCTACGGTATCTATAGCAATCAGCCCCAGCATTTT
J gene: TRBJ2-2; clone size: .; D gene: TRBD2; V gene: TRBV24-1; CDR3 protein: CATSDASGRLAGELFF; CDR3 DNA: TGTGCCACCAGTGACGCTAGCGGGAGGTTGGCCGGGGAGCTGTTTTTT
J gene: TRBJ2-7; clone size: .; D gene: .; V gene: TRBV5-1; CDR3 protein: CASSAPPSRFRGDFDSYEQYF; CDR3 DNA: TGCGCCAGCAGCGCACCGCCTTCTCGGTTTCGAGGGGACTTCGACTCCTACGAGCAGTACTTC
J gene: TRBJ2-5; clone size: .; D gene: .; V gene: TRBV29-1; CDR3 protein: CSVEDPEMETQYF; CDR3 DNA: TGCAGCGTTGAAGATCCAGAGATGGAGACCCAGTACTTC
J gene: TRBJ1-5; clone size: .; D gene: .; V gene: TRBV7-9; CDR3 protein: CASSEVGGSDQPQHF; CDR3 DNA: TGTGCCAGCAGCGAGGTTGGAGGGTCGGATCAGCCCCAGCATTTT
J gene: TRBJ2-7; clone size: few; D gene: TRBD1; V gene: TRBV6-9; CDR3 protein: CASSYAPGTGSHEQYF; CDR3 DNA: TGTGCCAGCAGTTACGCCCCCGGGACAGGGTCCCACGAGCAGTACTTC
J gene: TRBJ2-7; clone size: many; D gene: .; V gene: TRBV7-9; CDR3 protein: CASSLELGRYEQYF; CDR3 DNA: TGTGCCAGCAGCTTAGAGTTAGGTCGCTACGAGCAGTACTTC
J gene: TRBJ2-2; clone size: many; D gene: .; V gene: TRBV24-1; CDR3 protein: CATTPTGRTGELFF; CDR3 DNA: TGTGCCACCACCCCGACAGGAAGGACCGGGGAGCTGTTTTTT
J gene: TRBJ1-2; clone size: .; D gene: TRBD1; V gene: TRBV5-6; CDR3 protein: CASSLDRGYGCTF; CDR3 DNA: TGTGCCAGCAGCTTGGACAGGGGCTATGGCTGCACCTTC
J gene: TRBJ2-5; clone size: few; D gene: .; V gene: TRBV7-9; CDR3 protein: CASRDLPGETQYF; CDR3 DNA: TGTGCCAGCAGGGACCTCCCGGGAGAGACCCAGTACTTC
J gene: TRBJ2-4; clone size: few; D gene: .; V gene: TRBV5-5; CDR3 protein: CASSLGRGRAYF; CDR3 DNA: TGTGCCAGCAGCTTGGGCCGTGGCAGGGCGTACTTC
J gene: TRBJ2-2; clone size: many; D gene: .; V gene: TRBV12-3/TRBV12-4; CDR3 protein: CASRLDRPNTGELFF; CDR3 DNA: TGTGCCAGCAGACTCGACAGACCGAACACCGGGGAGCTGTTTTTT
J gene: TRBJ1-5; clone size: few; D gene: .; V gene: TRBV19; CDR3 protein: CASSTDSYNQPQHF; CDR3 DNA: TGTGCCAGTAGTACCGACAGTTATAATCAGCCCCAGCATTTT
J gene: TRBJ1-6; clone size: many; D gene: TRBD1; V gene: TRBV7-9; CDR3 protein: CASNLSGTGGNSPLHF; CDR3 DNA: TGTGCCAGCAACCTTTCCGGGACAGGGGGTAATTCACCCCTCCACTTT
J gene: TRBJ2-3; clone size: many; D gene: .; V gene: TRBV28; CDR3 protein: CASSGPRDTTDTQYF; CDR3 DNA: TGTGCCAGCAGCGGTCCCCGGGACACAACAGATACGCAGTATTTT
J gene: TRBJ1-2; clone size: many; D gene: TRBD1; V gene: TRBV12-5; CDR3 protein: CASGSTGDSYGYTF; CDR3 DNA: TGTGCTAGTGGTTCAACAGGGGACAGCTATGGCTACACCTTC
J gene: TRBJ1-2; clone size: few; D gene: .; V gene: TRBV7-6; CDR3 protein: CASSLDTSYGYTF; CDR3 DNA: TGTGCCAGCAGCTTAGACACATCCTATGGCTACACCTTC
J gene: TRBJ1-2; clone size: many; D gene: .; V gene: TRBV11-2; CDR3 protein: CASSSRNYGYTF; CDR3 DNA: TGTGCCAGCAGCTCTCGGAACTATGGCTACACCTTC
J gene: TRBJ1-2; clone size: many; D gene: .; V gene: TRBV27; CDR3 protein: CASSLTAGNYGYTF; CDR3 DNA: TGTGCCAGCAGTCTTACGGCGGGGAACTATGGCTACACCTTC
J gene: TRBJ2-2; clone size: .; D gene: TRBD2; V gene: TRBV6-1; CDR3 protein: CASSPRTSSNTGELFF; CDR3 DNA: TGTGCCAGCAGTCCAAGGACTAGTTCGAACACCGGGGAGCTGTTTTTT
J gene: TRBJ2-1; clone size: many; D gene: .; V gene: TRBV6-2/TRBV6-3; CDR3 protein: CASSSWGQGLNEQFF; CDR3 DNA: TGTGCCAGCAGTTCGTGGGGGCAGGGTCTCAATGAGCAGTTCTTC
J gene: TRBJ2-7; clone size: many; D gene: TRBD2; V gene: TRBV7-3; CDR3 protein: CASSPQAGGPYEQYF; CDR3 DNA: TGTGCCAGCAGCCCCCAAGCGGGAGGGCCCTACGAGCAGTACTTC
J gene: TRBJ2-3; clone size: many; D gene: TRBD1; V gene: TRBV6-1; CDR3 protein: CASSLEDRFTDTQYF; CDR3 DNA: TGTGCCAGCAGCCTTGAGGACAGGTTCACAGATACGCAGTATTTT
J gene: TRBJ1-3; clone size: few; D gene: .; V gene: TRBV30; CDR3 protein: CAWSAYSGNTIYF; CDR3 DNA: TGTGCCTGGAGCGCCTACTCTGGAAACACCATATATTTT
J gene: TRBJ1-1; clone size: many; D gene: .; V gene: TRBV28; CDR3 protein: CASSRHISNTEAFF; CDR3 DNA: TGTGCCAGCAGTAGACACATCAGTAACACTGAAGCTTTCTTT
J gene: TRBJ1-2; clone size: many; D gene: .; V gene: TRBV11-2; CDR3 protein: CASSLQGNSGYTF; CDR3 DNA: TGTGCCAGCAGCTTACAGGGCAACTCTGGCTACACCTTC
J gene: TRBJ2-2; clone size: .; D gene: TRBD1; V gene: TRBV5-1; CDR3 protein: CASSITGTGLAGELFF; CDR3 DNA: TGCGCCAGCAGCATTACCGGGACAGGGCTTGCCGGGGAGCTGTTTTTT
J gene: TRBJ2-2; clone size: many; D gene: .; V gene: TRBV12-3/TRBV12-4; CDR3 protein: CASSLRSGHTGELFF; CDR3 DNA: TGTGCCAGCAGTCTAAGGAGCGGCCACACCGGGGAGCTGTTTTTT
J gene: TRBJ1-2; clone size: many; D gene: .; V gene: TRBV16; CDR3 protein: CASSQPWGLYTF; CDR3 DNA: TGTGCCAGCAGCCAACCTTGGGGTCTCTACACCTTC
J gene: TRBJ2-5; clone size: .; D gene: TRBD2; V gene: TRBV20-1; CDR3 protein: CSARARTSPGTQYF; CDR3 DNA: TGCAGTGCTAGAGCCCGGACTAGTCCCGGGACCCAGTACTTC